This is a list of T cell receptor beta chains from one sample in a study of shared clonotypes between healthy human individuals. The table came from immunoSEQ multiplex PCR; TCRdb's copy has only in-frame clones and leaves some out. This sample yields over 2 million clones, of which 85% to 95% are seen a single time; 0.85% to 1.3% belongs to the top ten. Sequencing was done on a sample of naive CD8+ T cells sorted from blood. The receptors originated from a man aged 18 to 30 in good health. Each CDR3 is given with its conserved first and last residue. D genes are given only for firm matches.

D: TRBD1; V: TRBV30; J: TRBJ1-5; CDR3: CAWSKGAIRQPQHF; DNA: TGTGCCTGGAGTAAGGGGGCTATCCGGCAGCCCCAGCATTTT
D: .; V: TRBV9; J: TRBJ1-5; CDR3: CASTSFSPTNFSNQPQHF; DNA: TGTGCCAGCACCTCGTTTAGCCCTACGAATTTCAGCAATCAGCCCCAGCATTTT
D: .; V: TRBV5-6; J: TRBJ2-7; CDR3: CASSLGVSVDEQYF; DNA: TGTGCCAGCAGCTTGGGGGTATCGGTCGACGAGCAGTACTTC
D: .; V: TRBV6-6; J: TRBJ1-5; CDR3: CASDWVERGLSQHF; DNA: TGTGCCAGCGACTGGGTTGAGCGCGGTCTCTCCCAGCATTTT
D: TRBD1; V: TRBV6-1; J: TRBJ1-4; CDR3: CASSEWGTGFEEKLFF; DNA: TGTGCCAGCAGTGAATGGGGGACAGGGTTTGAAGAAAAACTGTTTTTT
D: .; V: TRBV4-1; J: TRBJ2-7; CDR3: CASSQDSASMTFIHEQYF; DNA: TGCGCCAGCAGCCAAGACAGTGCATCCATGACCTTCATCCACGAGCAGTACTTC
D: .; V: TRBV5-6; J: TRBJ2-2; CDR3: CASSLVPGSPPGELFF; DNA: TGTGCCAGCAGCTTGGTGCCGGGAAGTCCCCCCGGGGAGCTGTTTTTT
D: .; V: TRBV7-8; J: TRBJ1-4; CDR3: CASSLAGWKEKLFF; DNA: TGTGCCAGCAGCTTAGCGGGATGGAAGGAAAAACTGTTTTTT
D: .; V: TRBV21-1; J: TRBJ1-5; CDR3: CASSGGGGRSNQPQHF; DNA: TGTGCCAGCAGCGGGGGGGGTGGCCGAAGCAATCAGCCCCAGCATTTT
D: TRBD1; V: TRBV28; J: TRBJ1-3; CDR3: CASSPDRGIGNTIYF; DNA: TGTGCCAGCAGCCCGGACAGGGGGATTGGAAACACCATATATTTT